This T cell receptor beta chain is drawn from a study of spatial heterogeneity in lung cancer. The overall study: Detection consistently captured more beta-chain sequences than alpha-chain sequences.

Germline loops: CDR1 MNHEY, CDR2 SVGEGT. Germline trimming cut 7 bases from V and 8 bases from J; bases unmatched to any gene: 10. The CDR3 is 15 residues long. Only a few counts were recorded for this clonotype. Every individual TCR cDNA molecule carried its own unique molecular identifier, which allowed correction of PCR and sequencing errors. TCRdb independently ran MiXCR on the 5' RACE reads; one entry per CDR3 protein. The table lists some 7,700 distinct CDR3 sequences, 15% to 19% of them singletons. Time point given: sample taken at primary tumor resection. 72 TRACERx patients with early, untreated non-small cell lung cancer donated samples. No cell sorting; template was whole RNA from tumor, lung tissue or PBMC.

The sequence came from a male donor with early-stage non-small cell lung cancer. The V and J genes are TRBV6-2 or TRBV6-3 and TRBJ2-1; 11 positions match TRBD2. Sequences were derived from normal lung tissue next to the tumor, sampled at surgery. The CDR3 bases are TGTGCCAGCAATTCGTTAGCGGGGGGGCCTCATGAGCAGTTCTTC. This translates into CASNSLAGGPHEQFF.